What follows are 30 T cell receptor beta chains derived from one specimen sequenced in a study of early T cells in non-severe SARS-CoV-2 infection. MiXCR was run by TCRdb on the 5' RACE reads, yielding one entry per CDR3 protein. In the table there are 45,000 to 55,000 distinct CDR3 sequences, around 9.1% of which are singletons. The sequenced sample was whole blood. The receptor set was obtained from an adult who was a healthcare worker with PCR-confirmed SARS-CoV-2 infection or an uninfected control (not recorded which).

The genes are TRBV20-1 and TRBJ2-7; D might be TRBD1 or TRBD2, each matching 5 bases. Germline CDR1 and CDR2: DFQATT and SNEGSKA (reference sequence). This CDR3 contains 15 residues. Trimming left V 3 bases short and J 2 bases short, with 17 bases between. The CDR3 sequence is CSASAPGTSAYEQYF. CDR3 nucleotide sequence: TGCAGTGCTAGCGCTCCCGGGACCAGCGCCTACGAGCAGTACTTC.

This clonotype has a count of ten or more. This chain connects TRBV7-2 to TRBJ1-6; D not certain. The CDR3 totals 15 residues. Germline V CDR1 and CDR2: SGHTA, FQGNSA. Trimming cost V 2 bases and J 5 bases, with 10 bases left between them. The CDR3 nucleotides are TGTGCCAGCAGCTTACTGGGCCGGGATAATTCACCCCTCCACTTT. Protein sequence: CASSLLGRDNSPLHF.

A few counts support this clonotype. The rearrangement links TRBV5-1 to TRBJ1-1, with no clear D. With 0 bases removed from V and 1 base from J, the gap between germline ends came to 10 bases. The CDR3 runs to 15 residues. Germline-derived CDR1 and CDR2 are SGHRS and YFSETQ. CDR3 nucleotide sequence: TGCGCCAGCAGCTTGGAGGCGGGAAGGAACACTGAAGCTTTCTTT. Protein product: CASSLEAGRNTEAFF. The entire variable domain, with the rest obtained from reference TRBV5-1 and TRBJ1-1, is as follows: KAGVTQTPRYLIKTRGQQVTLSCSPISGHRSVSWYQQTPGQGLQFLFEYFSETQRNKGNFPGRFSGRQFSNSRSEMNVSTLELGDSALYLCASSLEAGRNTEAFFGQGTRLTVV.

The CDR3 region has the DNA TGTGCCAGCTCACTCCCCCCGGGACTAGGGTTTCCCGAGCAGTACTTC. Translated, it gives CASSLPPGLGFPEQYF. This chain joins TRBV18 and TRBJ2-7, with 8 bases fitting TRBD2. Germline V gives CDR1 KGHSH, CDR2 LQKENI. J lost 6 bases, V lost 4 bases, and 14 bases had no gene match. The CDR3 length is 16 residues.

This clonotype came up many times. J is TRBJ1-3 and V is TRBV20-1, with D unclear. Per the germline V gene, CDR1 is DFQATT and CDR2 is SNEGSKA (reference sequence). There are 16 residues in the CDR3. V was trimmed by 6 bases and J by 0 bases, leaving 18 bases between them. CDR3 nucleotides: TGCAGTGCCGTAACCGTAAGGACGGACTCTGGAAACACCATATATTTT. Encoded protein: CSAVTVRTDSGNTIYF.

This chain joins TRBV6-2 or TRBV6-3 and TRBJ2-3, with D perhaps matching TRBD1 or TRBD2 (5 bases each). Deletions cut 6 bases from V and 0 bases from J, with 13 bases between. The CDR3 length is 15 residues. Germline CDR1 is MNHEY and CDR2 is SVGEGT. In DNA form, the CDR3 reads TGTGCCAGCAGCCCCATGGGGGTGAGCACAGATACGCAGTATTTT. Translation: CASSPMGVSTDTQYF.

This clonotype has at least ten counts. The J gene is TRBJ2-3, the V gene TRBV18, with TRBD1 matching over 8 bases. Germline CDR1 is KGHSH and CDR2 is LQKENI. The CDR3 runs to 17 residues. V gave up 2 bases and J gave up 3 bases; unmatched junction bases: 10. CDR3 DNA sequence: TGTGCCAGCTCACCAGGGTTTAGGGGACAGGATACAGATACGCAGTATTTT. Translating it yields CASSPGFRGQDTDTQYF.

This clonotype appeared many times. The gene calls are TRBV28 and TRBJ2-7; TRBD1 is a possible D gene (6 bases). Gene TRBJ2-4 matches the end of the DNA better, so the J call may be wrong. CDR1 MDHEN and CDR2 SYDVKM come from the germline V gene. This CDR3 spans 13 amino acids. CDR3 amino acids: CASSFRQGNIQYF. CDR3 DNA sequence: TGTGCCAGCAGTTTTCGGCAGGGGAACATTCAGTACTTC.

The chain combines TRBV28 with TRBJ1-2, with D possibly matching TRBD1 (6 bases). Trimming removed 6 bases from V and 4 bases from J, with 12 bases in between. Per germline, CDR1 MDHEN and CDR2 SYDVKM. The CDR3 sequence is 13 residues long. The CDR3 nucleotides read TGTGCCAGCAGCCTGACAGGCACCTATGGCTACACCTTC. It yields the protein CASSLTGTYGYTF.

The J gene is TRBJ2-5, the V gene TRBV28; TRBD2 aligns across 13 bases. V gave up 8 bases and J gave up 4 bases; unmatched junction bases: 1. Germline CDR1 reads MDHEN; CDR2 reads SYDVKM. The CDR3 sequence is 13 residues long. The CDR3 region has the DNA TGTGCCAGCGGACTAGCGGGAGTAGAGACCCAGTACTTC. Translation: CASGLAGVETQYF.

This chain links TRBV11-2 with TRBJ2-1; tentative D call: TRBD2 (5 bases). The germline gives CDR1 SGHAT, CDR2 FQNNGV. Trimming pared 6 bases from V and 5 bases from J, leaving 5 bases between. This CDR3 region has 11 residues. Written as DNA, the CDR3 is TGTGCCAGCAGGCGGGACAATGAGCAGTTCTTC. Its translation is CASRRDNEQFF.

This chain links TRBV5-4 with TRBJ2-7, with 8 bases matching TRBD1. V gave up 5 bases and J gave up 2 bases; unmatched junction bases: 6. Looked up from germline, CDR1 is SGHNT and CDR2 is YYREEE (reference sequence). The CDR3 is made up of 14 amino acids. CDR3 sequence: CASSRTGLPYEQYF. CDR3 nucleotides: TGTGCCAGCAGTCGGACAGGGCTTCCCTACGAGCAGTACTTC.

This clonotype was counted many times. J is TRBJ2-7 and V is TRBV3-1; a weak D match, TRBD2 (5 bases). Germline loops: CDR1 LGHDT, CDR2 YNNKEL (reference sequence). This CDR3 region has 13 residues. Trimming pared 2 bases from V and 6 bases from J, leaving 11 bases between. CDR3 bases: TGTGCCAGCAGCCAAATACGGGATTCCGAGCAGTACTTC. Translated, it gives CASSQIRDSEQYF.

V is TRBV28 and J is TRBJ2-3, with 9 positions matching TRBD1. After removal of 4 bases from V and 0 bases from J, the junction contained 2 bases not matched to a gene. This CDR3 is 15 amino acids long. Germline loops: CDR1 MDHEN, CDR2 SYDVKM. The CDR3 DNA follows: TGTGCCAGCAGTTGGACAGGGGCTAGCACAGATACGCAGTATTTT. Protein product: CASSWTGASTDTQYF.

This chain joins TRBV12-3 or TRBV12-4 and TRBJ1-3; D call uncertain. V was shortened by 5 bases and J by 10 bases, with 9 bases between the two germline ends. The CDR3 runs 11 residues. This CDR3 is CASSLERTIYF. Here the CDR3 DNA reads TGTGCCAGCAGTCTCGAGAGGACCATATATTTT.

The rearrangement links TRBV29-1 to TRBJ2-4; D might be TRBD1 or TRBD2, each matching 5 bases. The CDR3 sequence is 12 residues long. The germline V gene has CDR1 SQVTM and CDR2 ANQGSEA. V was trimmed by 4 bases and J by 6 bases, leaving 10 bases between them. CDR3 loop: CSVGAGTNIQYF. The CDR3 region has the DNA TGCAGCGTTGGGGCAGGGACAAACATTCAGTACTTC. Full variable domain (outside the CDR3, taken from reference TRBV29-1 and TRBJ2-4): SAVISQKPSRDICQRGTSLTIQCQVDSQVTMMFWYRQQPGQSLTLIATANQGSEATYESGFVIDKFPISRPNLTFSTLTVSNMSPEDSSIYLCSVGAGTNIQYFGAGTRLSVL.

This clonotype was picked up a small number of times. The rearrangement uses TRBV28 and TRBJ2-1; D might be TRBD1 (6 bases). V dropped 4 bases and J dropped 8 bases, with 18 bases sitting between them. Germline assignment: CDR1 MDHEN and CDR2 SYDVKM. This CDR3 is 15 amino acids long. The CDR3 nucleotides are TGTGCCAGCAGTTGGAGGCAGGGGAGCTTCTATGAGCAGTTCTTC. Protein product: CASSWRQGSFYEQFF.

This clonotype was counted at least ten times. As DNA, the CDR3 is TGCAGCGTTGGACAGAACACTGAAGCTTTCTTT. This translates into CSVGQNTEAFF. J is TRBJ1-1 and V is TRBV29-1; D call uncertain. Trimming took 4 bases from V and 1 from J, leaving 4 bases between them. Germline V CDR1 and CDR2: SQVTM, ANQGSEA. The CDR3 is 11 amino acids. Supplemented by reference TRBV29-1 and TRBJ1-1, the full variable domain reads SAVISQKPSRDICQRGTSLTIQCQVDSQVTMMFWYRQQPGQSLTLIATANQGSEATYESGFVIDKFPISRPNLTFSTLTVSNMSPEDSSIYLCSVGQNTEAFFGQGTRLTVV.

The V gene is TRBV12-3 or TRBV12-4, the J gene TRBJ2-1; 8 bases are shared with TRBD2. V gave up 3 bases and J gave up 4 bases; unmatched junction bases: 5. CDR3 length: 15 amino acids. In DNA, the CDR3 is TGTGCCAGCAGTTTGATACTAGCGGATTACAATGAGCAGTTCTTC. This translates into CASSLILADYNEQFF.

At least ten counts were recorded for this clonotype. The CDR3 reads CATSRELQGRGYEKLFF. Here the CDR3 DNA reads TGTGCCACCAGCAGAGAATTACAGGGAAGAGGATATGAAAAACTGTTTTTT. This chain links TRBV15 with TRBJ1-4; D is perhaps TRBD1 (6 bases). CDR3 length: 17 amino acids. Germline V lookup: CDR1 LNHNV, CDR2 YYDKDF (reference sequence). The germline V and J ends were trimmed by 0 bases and 6 bases, with 17 bases remaining between them.

This clonotype was observed many times. CDR3: CASSVEGPTGELFF. The CDR3 DNA reads as TGTGCCAGCAGCGTAGAGGGACCCACCGGGGAGCTGTTTTTT. The genes are TRBV9 and TRBJ2-2, with D perhaps TRBD1 or TRBD2 (5 bases each). The CDR3 runs 14 residues. Germline CDR1 and CDR2: SGDLS and YYNGEE. The ends were cut back, 0 bases at V and 4 bases at J, with 7 bases in the middle.

This clonotype was counted between two and nine times. V gene TRBV7-9 combines with J gene TRBJ2-2; 11 nucleotides agree with TRBD2. There are 15 residues in the CDR3. CDR1 and CDR2 from the germline V gene are SEHNR and FQNEAQ (reference sequence). J gave up 6 bases and V 5 bases, and 5 bases lay outside the gene matches. CDR3 in amino acids: CASSPSGRLAGELFF. Written as DNA, the CDR3 is TGTGCCAGCAGCCCTAGCGGGAGGCTCGCCGGGGAGCTGTTTTTT.

This clonotype has a count of ten or more. The chain uses TRBV13 and TRBJ2-1; 7 bases align to TRBD2. Looked up from germline, CDR1 is PRHDT and CDR2 is FYEKMQ (reference sequence). The CDR3 runs 15 residues. The J segment lost 7 bases and the V segment lost 7 bases, leaving 13 bases of the junction unmatched. The CDR3 protein is CASTPGLAEKNEQFF. The CDR3 DNA is TGTGCCAGCACCCCCGGGCTAGCGGAAAAGAATGAGCAGTTCTTC.

This clonotype qualifies as medium-sized. The chain couples TRBV7-6 to TRBJ1-5; 12 bases map to TRBD1. Germline loops: CDR1 SGHVS, CDR2 FNYEAQ. V shed 5 bases and J 6 bases; nucleotides not matched to a gene: 5. The CDR3 contains 15 residues. CDR3: CASSTGQGAGQPQHF. The CDR3 DNA sequence: TGTGCCAGCAGCACGGGACAGGGGGCAGGTCAGCCCCAGCATTTT.

The rearrangement joins TRBV27 to TRBJ2-1; D is ambiguous. CDR3 length: 13 amino acids. V was trimmed by 0 bases and J by 2 bases, leaving 2 bases between them. Germline V gene lookup returns CDR1 MNHEY and CDR2 SMNVEV (reference sequence). CDR3 amino acids: CASSLSTYNEQFF. The CDR3 region has the DNA TGTGCCAGCAGTTTATCGACCTACAATGAGCAGTTCTTC.

The chain couples TRBV28 to TRBJ1-1; no clear D. V was clipped by 2 bases and J by 0 bases, with 7 bases between them. Germline V gene sequence: CDR1 MDHEN, CDR2 SYDVKM. The CDR3 is made up of 14 amino acids. The CDR3 DNA reads as TGTGCCAGCAGTTTAAGGCAAATGAACACTGAAGCTTTCTTT. This gives the protein CASSLRQMNTEAFF.

This clonotype was recorded many times. This rearrangement joins TRBV29-1 to TRBJ2-1; D is undetermined. CDR3 size: 15 residues. V shed 6 bases and J shed 3 bases, with 18 bases lying between them. Looked up from germline, CDR1 is SQVTM and CDR2 is ANQGSEA. The CDR3 DNA reads TGCAGCGTACCAACTGGGCGCACGCTCTACAATGAGCAGTTCTTC. Its protein is CSVPTGRTLYNEQFF.

This chain connects TRBV5-6 to TRBJ1-4, with TRBD1 matching 10 bases. There are 16 residues in the CDR3. Germline lookup yields CDR1 SGHDT and CDR2 YYEEEE. V lost 4 bases and J lost 6; bases outside the gene matches: 9. The chain's CDR3 is CASSRRQGAYDEKLFF. The CDR3 bases are TGTGCCAGCAGCCGAAGACAGGGGGCGTATGATGAAAAACTGTTTTTT.

This clonotype was counted many times. The V gene is TRBV6-5, the J gene TRBJ1-3; D might be TRBD1 (5 bases). The CDR3 totals 14 residues. Germline assignment: CDR1 MNHEY and CDR2 SVGAGI. V was trimmed by 6 bases and J by 8 bases, leaving 17 bases between them. The CDR3 sequence: CASSGGGSSYTIYF. Here the CDR3 DNA reads TGTGCCAGCAGCGGGGGGGGAAGCTCGTACACCATATATTTT.

This clonotype has at least ten counts. For the CDR3, the DNA is TGTGCCAGCAGCCCTTCACTGACAGGGAGGGTTGGCTACACCTTC. It specifies CASSPSLTGRVGYTF. This chain links TRBV27 with TRBJ1-2; TRBD1 aligns across 7 bases. CDR3 length: 15 amino acids. V lost 6 bases to trimming and J lost 7 bases; unmatched junction nucleotides: 14. Germline CDR1 is MNHEY and CDR2 is SMNVEV (reference sequence).